Sequencing of this T cell receptor (beta chain) was carried out in a study of blood T cell repertoires in COVID-19. About the research overall: Some COVID-19 samples were acute and others convalescent; all came from the United States, Italy and Spain. From T cells, B-cell-depleted T cells, or PBMCs came the material, which was cDNA or gDNA.

V dropped 4 bases and J dropped 3 bases, with 12 bases sitting between them. Germline loops: CDR1 LGHDT, CDR2 YNNKEL (reference sequence). The length of the CDR3 is 14 residues. Generated by immunoSEQ multiplex PCR, the TCRdb table keeps only in-frame clones and is missing some. The repertoire holds 250,000 to 350,000 clones, with roughly 88% as singletons. This TCR was sampled from a woman aged 45-65 years with acute or convalescent COVID-19. The material sequenced was peripheral blood. This rearrangement joins TRBV3-1 (or the pseudogene TRBV3-2) to TRBJ1-2; D is perhaps TRBD1 (5 bases). CDR3 sequence reads: CASSPGGGYYGYTF. The CDR3 bases are TGTGCCAGCAGCCCCGGGGGGGGTTACTATGGCTACACCTTC.